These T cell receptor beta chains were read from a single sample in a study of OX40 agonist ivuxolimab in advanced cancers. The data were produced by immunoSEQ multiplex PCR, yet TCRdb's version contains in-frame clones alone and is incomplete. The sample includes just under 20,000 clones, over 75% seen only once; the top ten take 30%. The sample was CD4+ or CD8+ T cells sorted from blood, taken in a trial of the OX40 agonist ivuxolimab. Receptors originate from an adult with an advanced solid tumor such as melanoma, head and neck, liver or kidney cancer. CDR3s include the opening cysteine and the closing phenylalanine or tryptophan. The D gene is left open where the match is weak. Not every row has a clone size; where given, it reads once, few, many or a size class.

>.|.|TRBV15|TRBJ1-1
TGTGCCACCAGCAGAGATCGAGGGGTGGGGACTGAAGCTTTCTTT
CATSRDRGVGTEAFF
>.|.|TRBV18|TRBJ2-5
TGTGCCAGCTCACTTGGGCCGGGTATGGAGACCCAGTACTTC
CASSLGPGMETQYF
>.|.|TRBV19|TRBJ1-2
TGTGCCAGTAGTATCCAAGACAGCCAGAGAAGAGGCTATGGCTACACCTTC
CASSIQDSQRRGYGYTF
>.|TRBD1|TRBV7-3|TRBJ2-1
TGTGCCAGCAGTAAACAGGGGGCCTCCTACAATGAGCAGTTCTTC
CASSKQGASYNEQFF
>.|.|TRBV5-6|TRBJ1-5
TGTGCCAGCAGCTTGCTTAACAGTCATAGCAATCAGCCCCAGCATTTT
CASSLLNSHSNQPQHF
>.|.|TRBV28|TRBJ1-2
TGTGCCAGCAGTTCCCACCCCAGCCGAGCTAACTATGGCTACACCTTC
CASSSHPSRANYGYTF
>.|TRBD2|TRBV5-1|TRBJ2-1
TGCGCCAGCAGCCCGGCTGGGGGGGGTGCGGATGAGCAGTTCTTC
CASSPAGGGADEQFF
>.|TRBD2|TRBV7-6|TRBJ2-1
TGTGCCAGCAGCTTTGTTTCGGGGGGCTCCTACAATGAGCAGTTCTTC
CASSFVSGGSYNEQFF
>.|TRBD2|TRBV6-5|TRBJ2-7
TGTGCCAGCAGTTACGACGAGCGGGGAGGATTTAACGAGCAGTACTTC
CASSYDERGGFNEQYF
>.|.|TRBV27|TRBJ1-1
TGTGCCAGCAGTTTCCGGGGCGGGAACACTGAAGCTTTCTTT
CASSFRGGNTEAFF
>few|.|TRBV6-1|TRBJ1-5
TGTGCCAGCAGTGCTTACAATTCCAATCAGCCCCAGCATTTT
CASSAYNSNQPQHF
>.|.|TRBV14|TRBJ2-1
TGTGCCAGCAGCCAAACAAATCGCAATGAGCAGTTCTTC
CASSQTNRNEQFF
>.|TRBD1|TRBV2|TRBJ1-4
TGTGCCAGCAATGACAGGGTTTCGTACCTCTCCGAAAAACTGTTTTTT
CASNDRVSYLSEKLFF
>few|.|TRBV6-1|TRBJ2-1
TGTGCCAGCAGTGAATTTGCCAGACAGGTGTCCTACAATGAGCAGTTCTTC
CASSEFARQVSYNEQFF
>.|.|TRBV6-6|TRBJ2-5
TGTGCCAGCAGTCGCGACAGCCAAGAGACCCAGTACTTC
CASSRDSQETQYF
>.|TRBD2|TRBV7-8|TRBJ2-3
TGTGCCAGCAGACAAACGGGACTATCTAGCACAGATACGCAGTATTTT
CASRQTGLSSTDTQYF
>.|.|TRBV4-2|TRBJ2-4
TGTGCCAGCAGCCAAGCAGGGAACGCCAAAAACATTCAGTACTTC
CASSQAGNAKNIQYF
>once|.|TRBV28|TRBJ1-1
.
CASSSFGRGTFF
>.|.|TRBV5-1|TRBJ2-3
TGCGCCAGCAGCAGCCTGCTGGGCTCAGGGGCAGATACGCAGTATTTT
CASSSLLGSGADTQYF